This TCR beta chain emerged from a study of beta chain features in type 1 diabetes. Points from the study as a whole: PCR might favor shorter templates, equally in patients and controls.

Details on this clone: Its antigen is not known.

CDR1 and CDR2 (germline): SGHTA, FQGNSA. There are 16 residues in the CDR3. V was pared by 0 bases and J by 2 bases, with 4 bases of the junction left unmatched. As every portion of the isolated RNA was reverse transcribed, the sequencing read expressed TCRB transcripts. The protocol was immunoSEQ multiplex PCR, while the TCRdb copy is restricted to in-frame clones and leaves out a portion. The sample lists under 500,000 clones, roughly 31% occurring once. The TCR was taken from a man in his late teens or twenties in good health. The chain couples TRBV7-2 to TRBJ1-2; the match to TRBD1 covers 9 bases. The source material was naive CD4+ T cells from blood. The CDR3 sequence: CASSLAGTGTNYGYTF. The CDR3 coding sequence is TGTGCCAGCAGCTTAGCCGGGACAGGGACCAACTATGGCTACACCTTC. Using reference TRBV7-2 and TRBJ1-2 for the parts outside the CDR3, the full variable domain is GAGVSQSPSNKVTEKGKDVELRCDPISGHTALYWYRQSLGQGLEFLIYFQGNSAPDKSGLPSDRFSAERTGGSVSTLTIQRTQQEDSAVYLCASSLAGTGTNYGYTFGSGTRLTVV.